This T cell receptor (beta chain) was captured by sequencing in a study of cytomegalovirus exposure and HLA in healthy donors. The overall study: Approximately 85 million unique TCRs from HLA-typed donors made up an early data release. Study-wide results and caveats: CMV serostatus stood as the only immune exposure information on hand.

The PCR made use of 60 Vbeta and 13 Jbeta primers. The repertoire was sequenced with immunoSEQ multiplex PCR; TCRdb's copy has only in-frame clones and lacks some. The sample holds about 140,000 clones, 60% to 85% seen once. This clone was counted once. The target antigen is unknown. The CDR3 has 11 amino acids. Germline CDR1 SQVTM, CDR2 ANQGSEA. Trimming shortened V by 7 bases and J by 3 bases, and 10 bases separated the two germline ends. The sample comprised PBMCs. This clonotype was sampled from a man between 18 and 29 years old in good health and CMV-seronegative. The chain recombines TRBV29-1 with TRBJ2-7; tentatively, D is TRBD2 (6 bases). The CDR3 DNA sequence: TGCAGCGGGGGGGTACTCTACGAGCAGTACTTC. Protein: CSGGVLYEQYF.